These T cell receptor beta chains were read from a single sample in a study of control samples from healthy donors and cancer patients. Some clones are missing from TCRdb's copy, which holds only in-frame ones; the method was immunoSEQ multiplex PCR. In the table there are 70,000 to 100,000 clones, about nine tenths of which are singletons. The sample consisted of blood. The receptors come from a man aged 50-60 years in good health. Both conserved end residues are part of each CDR3. Each record gives: J gene, V gene, clone size, D gene, CDR3 DNA, CDR3 protein. The D gene is left open where the match is weak. Clone size is shown for a subset of rows, as once, few, many or a class of expanded clone.

TRBJ1-1 TRBV7-9 - TRBD1 TGTGCCAGCAGCTTAACTGGGGGACAGATGAGGAACACTGAAGCTTTCTTT CASSLTGGQMRNTEAFF
TRBJ1-6 TRBV5-1 - - TGCGCCAGCAGCTTGGATGTGGGGGATAATTCACCCCTCCACTTT CASSLDVGDNSPLHF
TRBJ1-5 TRBV19 - - TGTGCCAGTAGTATCCGGGGTTCGGGCAATCAGCCCCAGCATTTT CASSIRGSGNQPQHF
TRBJ1-1 TRBV30 - TRBD1 TGTGCCTGGATCGGACAGGGTGGTGAAGCTTTCTTT CAWIGQGGEAFF
TRBJ1-2 TRBV7-8 - - TGTGCCAGCAGCTTAGGATCCGGGGTCGGCTACACCTTC CASSLGSGVGYTF
TRBJ2-7 TRBV30 - - TGTGCCTCCTCCCCAGACAGTTATGCGTACGAGCAGTACTTC CASSPDSYAYEQYF
TRBJ1-5 TRBV12-5 - - TGTGCTAGTGGTTTGGTACTGGGGGGCGAACAGCCCCAGCATTTT CASGLVLGGEQPQHF
TRBJ1-1 TRBV2 - - TGTGCCAGCAGGGCGATAGGTGAAGCTTTCTTT CASRAIGEAFF
TRBJ1-2 TRBV6-4 - - TGTGCCAGCAGGGATCTTACAGGGAAAGGCTACACCTTC CASRDLTGKGYTF
TRBJ2-2 TRBV4-3 - - TGCGCCTCAGCAGCCAGTCCAAACACCGGGGAGCTGTTTTTT CASAASPNTGELFF
TRBJ1-1 TRBV27 few - TGTGCCAGCAGTTTTGGCTACAGGCTGAACACTGAAGCTTTCTTT CASSFGYRLNTEAFF
TRBJ1-1 TRBV9 - - TGTGCCAGCAGCGTAGCCCACTGGAGGGGCACTGAAGCTTTCTTT CASSVAHWRGTEAFF
TRBJ2-1 TRBV30 - TRBD2 TGTGCCTGGAGTCGGATAGCGGGGGCTAATGAGCAGTTCTTC CAWSRIAGANEQFF
TRBJ2-1 TRBV5-4 - TRBD2 TGTGCCAGCAGCCCCGGGACTAGCGGCCAAGCTAGGGAGCAGTTCTTC CASSPGTSGQAREQFF
TRBJ1-2 TRBV5-1 - TRBD1 TGCGCCAGCAGCCCCACACAGGGGGGCGGCTATGGCTACACCTTC CASSPTQGGGYGYTF
TRBJ2-7 TRBV6-5 - TRBD2 TGTGCCACCTCGGGGCGGGCGGGAGACCACGAGCAGTACTTC CATSGRAGDHEQYF
TRBJ2-2 TRBV5-1 - - TGCGCCAGCAGCTCAGCCGGGGAGCTGTTTTTT CASSSAGELFF
TRBJ2-1 TRBV14 - - TGTGCCAGCAGCCAAGAATTGGGGGTTCTGGGCAATGAGCAGTTCTTC CASSQELGVLGNEQFF
TRBJ1-6 TRBV19 - - TGTGCCAGTAGTAAAAACGGACTTTATAATTCACCCCTCCACTTT CASSKNGLYNSPLHF
TRBJ1-6 TRBV6-6 - - TGTGCCAGCAGTTACGCCTATTCACCCCTCCACTTT CASSYAYSPLHF
TRBJ1-2 TRBV6-5 - - TGTGCCAGCAGACAATATACTAACTATGGCTACACCTTC CASRQYTNYGYTF
TRBJ1-3 TRBV13 - TRBD1 TGTGCCAGCAGCAGGGGACAGGCGAACACCATATATTTT CASSRGQANTIYF
TRBJ2-2 TRBV5-4 - - TGTGCCAGCAGCCGTACAGGAGAAACCGGGGAGCTGTTTTTT CASSRTGETGELFF
TRBJ1-2 TRBV5-1 - TRBD1 TGCGCCAGCAGCTTAACAGGGGGCGAGACGGAAGGCTACACCTTC CASSLTGGETEGYTF
TRBJ1-3 TRBV9 few - TGTGCCAGCAGCGGGAGGGACCGGGGAAACACCATATATTTT CASSGRDRGNTIYF
TRBJ1-6 TRBV27 once TRBD1 TGTGCCACCCGGGGGACAGCCAATTCACCCCTCCACTTT CATRGTANSPLHF
TRBJ1-3 TRBV27 once - TGTGCCAGCAGTGTCCGAGATGGAAACACCATATATTTT CASSVRDGNTIYF
TRBJ1-5 TRBV7-2 few TRBD1 TGTGCCAGCAGCCCGACTACAGGGGGCAAACAGCCCCAGCATTTT CASSPTTGGKQPQHF
TRBJ2-7 TRBV7-2 - TRBD1 TGTGCCAGCATCCCGGGTGTGGACAGGGGTAGAAACGAGCAGTACTTC CASIPGVDRGRNEQYF
TRBJ2-2 TRBV5-6 - - TGTGCCAGCAGCTTGTATCCGGGGGCGGTTGGCGGGGAGCTGTTTTTT CASSLYPGAVGGELFF
TRBJ1-2 TRBV5-6 - - TGTGCCAGCAGCTTCTGGGTGGGGGGCAAGGGGTATGGCTACACCTTC CASSFWVGGKGYGYTF
TRBJ1-1 TRBV6-5 - - TGTGCCAGCAGTTACTCGAGTAGGACTGAAGCTTTCTTT CASSYSSRTEAFF
TRBJ1-2 TRBV14 - TRBD1 TGTGCCAGCAGCCGCAACAGGGGCGATGATGGCTACACCTTC CASSRNRGDDGYTF
TRBJ1-1 TRBV6-5 - - TGTGCCAGCAGCTACACAGGGTATCCTGAAGCTTTCTTT CASSYTGYPEAFF
TRBJ2-2 TRBV11-2 - - TGTGCCAGCAGCAAGGGCAGGGAGCTGTTTTTT CASSKGRELFF
TRBJ1-1 TRBV19 once - TGTGCCAGTAGTATGCACAGGGACACTGAAGCTTTCTTT CASSMHRDTEAFF
TRBJ1-4 TRBV27 - - TGTGCCAGCAGACGACGGACAGCTAATGAAAAACTGTTTTTT CASRRRTANEKLFF
TRBJ2-3 TRBV12-5 - - TGTGCTAGTGGTTTAGCAGGGGGGGCAAGAGATACGCAGTATTTT CASGLAGGARDTQYF
TRBJ1-2 TRBV19 - TRBD1 TGTGCCAGTAGTAGTGGACAGGGGAACTATGGCTACACCTTC CASSSGQGNYGYTF
TRBJ2-3 TRBV9 once TRBD1 TGTGCCAGCGGCCCGACAGGGGGTGGTGATACGCAGTATTTT CASGPTGGGDTQYF
TRBJ1-1 TRBV29-1 - - TGCAGCGTTGAAGAACGGGGTCTTGGTCCCGAAGCTTTCTTT CSVEERGLGPEAFF
TRBJ2-1 TRBV5-6 - - TGTGCCGTACAGGGCGCCGGGCGACACAATGAGCAGTTCTTC CAVQGAGRHNEQFF
TRBJ1-4 TRBV15 - - TGTGCCACCAGCAGCCGACTGGAAGCTAATGAAAAACTGTTTTTT CATSSRLEANEKLFF
TRBJ1-1 TRBV5-4 few - TGTGCCAGCAGAGCCCGGGCGGGGACGAACACTGAAGCTTTCTTT CASRARAGTNTEAFF
TRBJ2-1 TRBV19 - - TGTGCCACCGCCGCTACATCCGGGACCGGGACCTACAATGAGCAGTTCTTC CATAATSGTGTYNEQFF
TRBJ1-5 TRBV27 - - TGTGCCAGCAGTTTATCACGGGCCGGGAGCAATCAGCCCCAGCATTTT CASSLSRAGSNQPQHF
TRBJ1-5 TRBV19 - - TGTGCCACCGGGACGGCAACTGATCAGCCCCAGCATTTT CATGTATDQPQHF
TRBJ2-3 TRBV5-6 - TRBD2 TGTGCCAGCAGCTTGCTAGCGGGGGGACTCACAGATACGCAGTATTTT CASSLLAGGLTDTQYF
TRBJ2-7 TRBV7-7 - TRBD1 TGTGCCAGCAGCCCCGGGACAGGGGTGGCCGAGCAGTACTTC CASSPGTGVAEQYF
TRBJ1-2 TRBV6-5 - TRBD1 TGTGCCAGCAGTAAGGGACAGGGTGCAAACTATGGCTACACCTTC CASSKGQGANYGYTF
TRBJ1-2 TRBV10-2 - - TGCGCCAGCAGTGATGATCGAAGGTCGTCAGGCCTCCCTTTGGGCTACACCTTC CASSDDRRSSGLPLGYTF
TRBJ2-2 TRBV30 - TRBD2 TGTGCCTGGAGCGGTAGCGGGGGCACCGGGGAGCTGTTTTTT CAWSGSGGTGELFF
TRBJ1-1 TRBV6-6 - - TGTGCCAGCAGTTCGTACAACGAAGCTTTCTTT CASSSYNEAFF
TRBJ1-2 TRBV27 - - TGTGCCAGCACCCCCACGGGGATAACCCGTGTTGGCTACACCTTC CASTPTGITRVGYTF
TRBJ1-2 TRBV25-1 - - TGTGCCAGCAGTGACGGATTAGGATGGGGCTTGGATGGCTACACCTTC CASSDGLGWGLDGYTF
TRBJ2-3 TRBV19 - - TGTGCCAGTAGTGCGGGCCCGGGTGTGAATACGCAGTATTTT CASSAGPGVNTQYF
TRBJ1-5 TRBV9 once - TGTGCCAGCAGCGTTTCTGGAACTAATAATCAGCCCCAGCATTTT CASSVSGTNNQPQHF
TRBJ2-7 TRBV5-6 - - TGTGCCAGCAGCTTTTCCGGGGAGTGGCAGTCGGCCGAGCAGTACTTC CASSFSGEWQSAEQYF